The TCR beta chain under discussion was sequenced for a study of T cells in Graves' hyperthyroidism and ophthalmopathy (dated by TCRdb to between 2018 and 2020). Looking at the study overall: Peripheral blood was collected at initial diagnosis, before any treatment. The paper describes TCR Vbeta CDR3 sequencing of 135 peripheral blood samples, made up of 40 to 45 ophthalmopathy patients, roughly 80 hyperthyroidism patients and 17 progressor patients. Prospective prediction of ophthalmopathy was tested in an independent validation cohort consisting of roughly 19 hyperthyroidism patients and more than 15 patients who later progressed to ophthalmopathy. After blood sampling, hyperthyroidism patients were treated with methimazole at a starting dose of 30 mg daily, and ophthalmopathy patients were treated with high-dose intravenous methylprednisolone. A discovery cohort of about a hundred patients, roughly 40 with Graves' ophthalmopathy and 57 with stable Graves' hyperthyroidism, was used to find distinguishing TCR V-J signatures. The 100 or so discovery patients were randomly split 7:3 into training and test sets. In addition, the study compared T-cell repertoires in thyroid tissue and in blood from five to seven Graves' hyperthyroidism patients. Points the paper makes about the study in general: In cross-validation, a model built on a 13 V-J signature told ophthalmopathy apart from stable hyperthyroidism with about 90% sensitivity and about 81% specificity, and in testing the same model reached 80%/75%. In validation, progression to ophthalmopathy was predicted by the model with around 70% sensitivity and 72.22% specificity, a median of approximately 7.1 months before onset. No statistical method was used to fix the sample size in advance, and group allocation was not hidden from the investigators. Most expanded thyroid clonotypes (frequency above 0.001) were also detected in blood, a finding suggesting that blood repertoires may reflect thyroid immune responses.

Ophthalmopathy patients had moderately to severely active disease, with a Clinical Activity Score of 3 or more, a NOSPECS grade of 4 or more, and a disease duration of less than 3 months. Any patient with an uncontrolled infection, another autoimmune disease, pregnancy or lactation was excluded. Diagnoses were established on the basis of clinical symptoms, serum thyroxine and TRAb, thyroid ultrasound, and orbital computed tomography. Ficoll-Paque density gradient centrifugation was used to isolate PBMCs from about 9.4 ml of fresh peripheral blood. Total RNA was extracted using Trizol reagent, and RNA quality was assessed on an Agilent 2100 Bioanalyzer. TCR beta CDR3 regions were amplified from RNA transcripts. A first-round RT-PCR of the TCR CDR3 used the HTBI primer set with the Qiagen OneStep RT-PCR kit. Libraries were constructed in a second round of multiplex PCR, after which size selection and purification were performed. Libraries were sequenced paired-end with 100 bp reads on an Illumina HiSeq2000. On the authors' methods: SOAPnuke was used to process the raw data, removing reads that contained adapters or uncalled bases, had a mean Phred below 15, or lacked an exact match to the constant primer or identifier. COPE v1.2.5 was used to merge the high-quality paired reads, and each unique nucleotide sequence was defined as a clonotype. MiTCR v1.1 was used to align the clonotypes against IMGT TRBV, TRBD and TRBJ reference segments. Analysis was restricted to V-J combinations with a frequency above 0.0001, which covered roughly 99% of repertoires. A TCS score was defined as the ratio between F50 (clonal expansion) and ExV (chaos), using BLOSUM62-based TCRdist between CDR3 peptides within each V-J. Welch's t-statistics and random forest reduced several hundred V-J features to some 14, which were used in a naive Bayes classifier (R e1071). Clones were called with MiXCR by TCRdb after fastp trimmed the public reads at Q25, and only in-frame beta chains were retained. Rows are combined by CDR3 protein, so each entry shows the most common genes and DNA. TCRdb, rather than the study authors, made the V and J calls. This sample comprises hundreds of thousands of distinct CDR3 sequences, about a sixth of them detected only once. 28% of the sample rests with the top ten.

This clonotype has ten or more counts. The antigen this receptor binds is unknown. Base qualities are not provided; no much larger clone lies one nucleotide away. The CDR3 numbers 14 residues from cysteine through phenylalanine. Here the CDR3 DNA is all that survives: 42 bases in frame from base 1. The germline V gene (reference sequence) yields SEHNR for CDR1 and FQNEAQ for CDR2. Cut back by 2 bases and 5 bases, the V and J ends lie 12 bases apart. The source material was blood. This receptor was obtained from a woman aged 18-29 years with Graves' ophthalmopathy. This chain joins TRBV7-9 to TRBJ2-5; the D gene is perhaps TRBD2, on 6 matching bases. CDR3 reads: CASSLLAGRETQYF. The DNA is TGTGCCAGCAGCTTATTGGCGGGGAGGGAGACCCAGTACTTC.